This TCR beta chain stems from a study of T cell repertoires in cytomegalovirus infection. Study information: Selected CMV epitopes included recently identified HLA-C-restricted ones as well as well-studied HLA-B-restricted ones. Public TCR beta signatures were indicative of both CMV infection and a matching HLA type.

This CDR3 is built from 15 residues. Germline assignment: CDR1 SGHNT and CDR2 YYREEE (reference sequence). A single record per CDR3 protein comes from TCRdb applying MiXCR to the reads. In the table there are some 800,000 distinct CDR3 sequences, 25% to 30% of which are singletons. General study findings and limits: Ex vivo, HLA-C-restricted CMV-specific TCR beta clonotypes prevailed over the rest of the response.

Notes on this clonotype: Its antigen is unidentified. Possible read error: a much larger clone is one base away.

This chain connects TRBV5-4 to TRBJ1-1; 9 positions agree with TRBD1. This receptor was identified in a human donor in good health (CMV status not recorded). Some clones in this sample may be carry-over from other donors' samples. Specimen: cultured CD8+ T cells from PBMCs, collected from culture after CMV antigen stimulation. The DNA for the CDR3 is TGTACCAGCAGCCCCCTGACAGGGGGGAACACTGAAGCTTTCTTT. It encodes CTSSPLTGGNTEAFF.